This is a list of T cell receptor beta chains from one sample in a study of CD8 T cells in Susac syndrome. Each CDR3 protein gets one entry after TCRdb re-called the immunoSEQ multiplex PCR reads with MiXCR. This sample has roughly 150,000 distinct CDR3 sequences; approximately 92% occur once, and the top ten carry around 0.13%. What was sequenced was CD4+ T cells from PBMCs. The receptors originated from a human donor in good health. CDR3s include the opening cysteine and the closing phenylalanine or tryptophan. A D gene is named only where the DNA matches it firmly. The size of a clone is reported for some rows only, either as once, few or many, or as a class for expanded clones.

D gene	clone size	V gene	J gene	CDR3 protein	CDR3 DNA
-	-	TRBV19	TRBJ2-7	CASSIATGPYEQYF	TGTGCCAGTAGTATAGCGACGGGACCCTACGAGCAGTACTTC
-	-	TRBV7-2	TRBJ1-5	CASSANRDQPQHF	TGTGCCAGCAGCGCCAATAGGGATCAGCCCCAGCATTTT
TRBD1	-	TRBV19	TRBJ2-7	CASSSYTGATVYEQYF	TGTGCCAGTAGTAGCTACACAGGGGCGACCGTCTACGAGCAGTACTTC
-	once	TRBV6-4	TRBJ2-2	CASSVSTNTGELFF	TGTGCCAGCAGTGTTTCGACGAACACCGGGGAGCTGTTTTTT
TRBD1	-	TRBV7-9	TRBJ1-1	CASSPGTGGPNFKAFF	TGTGCCAGCAGCCCCGGGACAGGGGGACCGAACTTTAAAGCTTTCTTT
TRBD2	once	TRBV7-2	TRBJ2-7	CASSLEAGTYEQYF	TGTGCCAGCAGCTTAGAAGCGGGGACTTACGAGCAGTACTTC
-	-	TRBV20-1	TRBJ2-7	CSATTSGQIGEQYF	TGCAGTGCAACCACCTCGGGGCAGATCGGAGAGCAGTACTTC
-	few	TRBV6-1	TRBJ1-1	CASSADRNTEAFF	TGTGCCAGCAGTGCAGACAGGAACACTGAAGCTTTCTTT
-	-	TRBV13	TRBJ1-2	CASSLAGYGSYTF	TGTGCCAGCAGCTTAGCCGGGTATGGAAGCTACACCTTC
TRBD2	-	TRBV20-1	TRBJ2-7	CSALAGVYEQYF	TGCAGTGCTTTAGCGGGGGTCTACGAGCAGTACTTC
TRBD2	-	TRBV5-4	TRBJ2-1	CASTLSGGAYNEQFF	TGTGCCAGCACCCTCAGCGGGGGAGCCTACAATGAGCAGTTCTTC